This T cell receptor beta chain is from a study of blood T cell repertoires in COVID-19. Study in general: Sample material is recorded as cDNA or gDNA derived from T cells, B-cell-depleted T cells, or PBMCs.

Authors' methods: From reference gene primer amplification, estimates of nucleated cell counts were derived. Here immunoSEQ multiplex PCR was the method, and the copy in TCRdb shows in-frame clones only, minus some. V and J calls and clone size are copied from that table; D and trimming were computed from the DNA. The table lists around 190,000 clones, roughly 84% of them singletons. The germline CDR1 and CDR2 sequences are SEHNR and FQNEAQ (reference sequence). The CDR3 consists of 15 residues. V lost 5 bases, J lost 0 bases, and 4 bases stayed unmatched. Source material: peripheral blood. This sequence was found in a human donor in a cohort sampled during active COVID-19. The V and J genes are TRBV7-9 and TRBJ1-3; 7 nucleotides line up with TRBD1. The CDR3 region has the DNA TGTGCCAGCAGCCCGGGACAGAGCTCTGGAAACACCATATATTTT. Its translation: CASSPGQSSGNTIYF.